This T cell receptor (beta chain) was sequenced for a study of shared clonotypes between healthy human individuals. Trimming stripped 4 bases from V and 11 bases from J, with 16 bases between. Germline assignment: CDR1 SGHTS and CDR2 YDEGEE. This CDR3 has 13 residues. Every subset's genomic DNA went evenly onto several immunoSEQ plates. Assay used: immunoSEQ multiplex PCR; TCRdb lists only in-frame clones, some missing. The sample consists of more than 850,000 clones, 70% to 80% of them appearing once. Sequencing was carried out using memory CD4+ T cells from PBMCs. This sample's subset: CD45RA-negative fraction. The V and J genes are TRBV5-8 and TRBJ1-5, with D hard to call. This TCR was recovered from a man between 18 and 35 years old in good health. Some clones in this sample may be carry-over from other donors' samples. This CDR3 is CASSLGIAGSQHF. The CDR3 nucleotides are TGTGCCAGCAGCCTAGGGATTGCCGGGTCCCAGCATTTT.